This T cell receptor beta chain was sequenced during a study of blood T cell repertoires in COVID-19. In the study overall: The United States, Italy and Spain provided the acute and convalescent COVID-19 samples. Nucleic acid was either cDNA or gDNA, and it came from T cells, B-cell-depleted T cells, or PBMCs.

In the authors' workflow: Reference gene primer amplification gave estimated nucleated cell counts. Clones were read by immunoSEQ multiplex PCR, and TCRdb kept only the in-frame ones, dropping some. V and J calls and clone size come straight from that table; D and trimming were deduced from the DNA. The data show about 200,000 clones, more than 65% seen once. This CDR3 comprises 14 residues. Trimming removed 3 bases at V and 9 bases at J, with 15 bases between. In germline, CDR1 is MDHEN, CDR2 SYDVKM. The sequence was collected from a human donor in a cohort sampled during active COVID-19. This chain connects TRBV28 to TRBJ2-1, with a tentative D call TRBD2 (6 bases). The source material was peripheral blood. The CDR3: CASSLGGGRFEQFF. The DNA of the CDR3 is TGTGCCAGCAGTTTGGGGGGAGGCAGATTTGAGCAGTTCTTC.